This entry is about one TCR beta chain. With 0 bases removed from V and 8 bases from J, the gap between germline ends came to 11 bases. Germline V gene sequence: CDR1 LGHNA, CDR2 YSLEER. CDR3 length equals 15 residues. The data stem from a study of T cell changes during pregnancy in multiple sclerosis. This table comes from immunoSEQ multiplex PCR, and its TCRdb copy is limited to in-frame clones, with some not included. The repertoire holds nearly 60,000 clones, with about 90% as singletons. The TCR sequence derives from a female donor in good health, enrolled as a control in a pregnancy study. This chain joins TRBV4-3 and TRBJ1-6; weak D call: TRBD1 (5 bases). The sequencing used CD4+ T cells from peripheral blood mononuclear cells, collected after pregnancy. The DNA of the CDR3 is TGCGCCAGCAGCCAAGATGCAGGGATGGATTCACCCCTCCACTTT. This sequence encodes CASSQDAGMDSPLHF.